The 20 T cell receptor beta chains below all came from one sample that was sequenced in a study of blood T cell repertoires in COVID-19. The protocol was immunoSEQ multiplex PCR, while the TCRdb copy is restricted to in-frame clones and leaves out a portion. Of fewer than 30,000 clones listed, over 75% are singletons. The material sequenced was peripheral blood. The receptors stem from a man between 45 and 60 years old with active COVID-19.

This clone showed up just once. DNA for the CDR3: TGTGCCAGCAGTTTAATGACAGATCAGCCCCAGCATTTT. This encodes CASSLMTDQPQHF. The chain has TRBV27 and TRBJ1-5; TRBD1 might be the D (5 bases). The germline V gene has CDR1 MNHEY and CDR2 SMNVEV (reference sequence). This CDR3 has 13 residues. V was shortened by 2 bases and J by 5 bases, with 7 bases between the two germline ends.

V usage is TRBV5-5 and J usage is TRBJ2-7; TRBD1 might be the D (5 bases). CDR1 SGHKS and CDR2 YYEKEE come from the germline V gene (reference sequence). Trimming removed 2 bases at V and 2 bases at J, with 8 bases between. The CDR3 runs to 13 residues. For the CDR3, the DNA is TGTGCCAGCAGCTTCCCCAGGGCCTACGAGCAGTACTTC. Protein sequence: CASSFPRAYEQYF.

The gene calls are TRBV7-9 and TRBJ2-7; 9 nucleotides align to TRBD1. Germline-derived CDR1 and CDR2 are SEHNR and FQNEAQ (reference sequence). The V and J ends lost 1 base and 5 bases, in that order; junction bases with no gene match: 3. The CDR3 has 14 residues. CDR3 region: CASSLGGTGHEQYF. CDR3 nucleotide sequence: TGTGCCAGCAGCTTAGGCGGGACAGGGCACGAGCAGTACTTC.

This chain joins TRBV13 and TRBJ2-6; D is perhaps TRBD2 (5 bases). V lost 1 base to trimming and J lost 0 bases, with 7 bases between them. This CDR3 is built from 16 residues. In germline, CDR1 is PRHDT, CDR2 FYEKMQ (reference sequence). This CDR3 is CASSLARVSGANVLTF. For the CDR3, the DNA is TGTGCCAGCAGCTTAGCGAGGGTCTCTGGGGCCAACGTCCTGACTTTC.

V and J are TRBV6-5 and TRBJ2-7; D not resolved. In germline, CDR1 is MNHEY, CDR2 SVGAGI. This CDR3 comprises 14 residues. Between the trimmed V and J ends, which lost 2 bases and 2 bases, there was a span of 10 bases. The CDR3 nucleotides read TGTGCCAGCAGTTACGATCAGGCAACCTACGAGCAGTACTTC. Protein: CASSYDQATYEQYF.

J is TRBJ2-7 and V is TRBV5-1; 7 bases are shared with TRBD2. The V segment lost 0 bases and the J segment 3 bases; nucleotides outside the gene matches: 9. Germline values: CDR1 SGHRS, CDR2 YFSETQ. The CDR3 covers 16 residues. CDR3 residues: CASSLAGEGYGYEQYF. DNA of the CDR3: TGCGCCAGCAGCTTGGCCGGGGAGGGGTACGGCTACGAGCAGTACTTC.

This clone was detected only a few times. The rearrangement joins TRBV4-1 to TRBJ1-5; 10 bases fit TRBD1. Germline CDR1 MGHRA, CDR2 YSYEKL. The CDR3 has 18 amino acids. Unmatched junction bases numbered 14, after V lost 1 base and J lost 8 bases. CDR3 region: CASSQGFATGGRGKPQHF. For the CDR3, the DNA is TGCGCCAGCAGCCAAGGATTCGCGACAGGGGGCCGCGGGAAGCCCCAGCATTTT.

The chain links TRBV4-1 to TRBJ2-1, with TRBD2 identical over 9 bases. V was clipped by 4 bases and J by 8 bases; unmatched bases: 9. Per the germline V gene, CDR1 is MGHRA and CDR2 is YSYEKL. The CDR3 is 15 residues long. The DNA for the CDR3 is TGCGCCAGCAGCCTTATGGGCGGGAGGGCCGATGAGCAGTTCTTC. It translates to CASSLMGGRADEQFF.

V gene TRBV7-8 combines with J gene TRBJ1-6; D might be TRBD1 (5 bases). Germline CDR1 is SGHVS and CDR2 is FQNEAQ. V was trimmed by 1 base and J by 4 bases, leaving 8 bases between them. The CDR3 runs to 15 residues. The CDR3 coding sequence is TGTGCCAGCAGCTTAGAACAGGTTTATAATTCACCCCTCCACTTT. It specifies CASSLEQVYNSPLHF.

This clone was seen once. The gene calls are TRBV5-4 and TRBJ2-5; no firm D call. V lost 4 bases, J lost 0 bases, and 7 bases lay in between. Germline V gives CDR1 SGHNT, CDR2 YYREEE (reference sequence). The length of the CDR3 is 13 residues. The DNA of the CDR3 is TGTGCCAGCAGCAGCACGTACCAAGAGACCCAGTACTTC. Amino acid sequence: CASSSTYQETQYF.

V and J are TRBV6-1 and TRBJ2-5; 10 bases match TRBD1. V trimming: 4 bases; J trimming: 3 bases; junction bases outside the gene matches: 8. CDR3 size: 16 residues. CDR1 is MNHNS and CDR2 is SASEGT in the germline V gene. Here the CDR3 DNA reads TGTGCCAGCAGTGGCGACAGGGGGCTTGGGGAAGAGACCCAGTACTTC. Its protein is CASSGDRGLGEETQYF.

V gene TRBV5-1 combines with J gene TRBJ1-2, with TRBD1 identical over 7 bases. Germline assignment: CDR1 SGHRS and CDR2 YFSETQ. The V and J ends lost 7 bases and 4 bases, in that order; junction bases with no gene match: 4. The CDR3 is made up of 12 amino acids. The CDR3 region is CASQGDLYGYTF. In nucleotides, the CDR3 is TGCGCCAGCCAGGGGGACCTCTATGGCTACACCTTC.

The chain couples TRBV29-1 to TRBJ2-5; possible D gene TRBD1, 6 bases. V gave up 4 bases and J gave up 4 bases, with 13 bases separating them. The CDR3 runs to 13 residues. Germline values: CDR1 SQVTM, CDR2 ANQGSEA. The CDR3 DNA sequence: TGCAGCGTTGGAGGGCTAGGGGGAGAGACCCAGTACTTC. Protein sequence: CSVGGLGGETQYF.

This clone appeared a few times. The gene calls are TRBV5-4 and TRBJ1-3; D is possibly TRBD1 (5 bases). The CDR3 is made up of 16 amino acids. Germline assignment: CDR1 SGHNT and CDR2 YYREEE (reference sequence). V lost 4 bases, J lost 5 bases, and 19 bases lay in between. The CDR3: CASSGHRNNKRNTIYF. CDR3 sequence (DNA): TGTGCCAGCAGCGGTCACAGGAACAATAAAAGAAACACCATATATTTT.

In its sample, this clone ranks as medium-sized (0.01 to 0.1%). The chain's CDR3 is CASSVGQDYNEQFF. The CDR3 nucleotides read TGTGCCAGCAGCGTGGGACAGGATTACAATGAGCAGTTCTTC. The chain joins TRBV9 to TRBJ2-1, with 8 bases lining up with TRBD1. V shed 2 bases and J 4 bases; nucleotides not matched to a gene: 2. The CDR3 has 14 amino acids. The germline V gene encodes CDR1 SGDLS and CDR2 YYNGEE.

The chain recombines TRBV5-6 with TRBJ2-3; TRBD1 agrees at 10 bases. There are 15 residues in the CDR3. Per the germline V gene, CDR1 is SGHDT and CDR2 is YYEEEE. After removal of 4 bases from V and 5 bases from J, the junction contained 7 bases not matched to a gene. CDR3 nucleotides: TGTGCCAGCAGCCCGGGACAGGGGCTCGTAGATACGCAGTATTTT. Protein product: CASSPGQGLVDTQYF. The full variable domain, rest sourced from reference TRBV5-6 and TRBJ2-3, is DAGVTQSPTHLIKTRGQQVTLRCSPKSGHDTVSWYQQALGQGPQFIFQYYEEEERQRGNFPDRFSGHQFPNYSSELNVNALLLGDSALYLCASSPGQGLVDTQYFGPGTRLTVL.

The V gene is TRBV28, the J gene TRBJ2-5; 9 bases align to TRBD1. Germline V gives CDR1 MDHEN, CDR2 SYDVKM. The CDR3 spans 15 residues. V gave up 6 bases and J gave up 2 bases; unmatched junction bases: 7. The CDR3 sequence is CASRRTGGRQETQYF. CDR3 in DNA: TGTGCCAGCAGGAGAACAGGGGGCAGGCAAGAGACCCAGTACTTC.

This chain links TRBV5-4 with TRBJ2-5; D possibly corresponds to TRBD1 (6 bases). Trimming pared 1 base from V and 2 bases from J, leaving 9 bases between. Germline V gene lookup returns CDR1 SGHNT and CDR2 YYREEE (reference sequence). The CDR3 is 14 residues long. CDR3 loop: CASSLITGQETQYF. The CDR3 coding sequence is TGTGCCAGCAGCTTGATCACAGGGCAAGAGACCCAGTACTTC.

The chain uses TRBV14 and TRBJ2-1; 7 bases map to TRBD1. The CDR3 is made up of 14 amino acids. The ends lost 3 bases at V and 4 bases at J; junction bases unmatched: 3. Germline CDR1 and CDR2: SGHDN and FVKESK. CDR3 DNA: TGTGCCAGCAGCCATTGGGACAGATACAATGAGCAGTTCTTC. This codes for CASSHWDRYNEQFF. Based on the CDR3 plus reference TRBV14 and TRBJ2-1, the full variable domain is EAGVTQFPSHSVIEKGQTVTLRCDPISGHDNLYWYRRVMGKEIKFLLHFVKESKQDESGMPNNRFLAERTGGTYSTLKVQPAELEDSGVYFCASSHWDRYNEQFFGPGTRLTVL.

This CDR3 is CASSPRTGPYEQYV. For the CDR3, the DNA is TGTGCCAGCAGCCCCCGGACAGGCCCCTACGAGCAGTACGTC. V usage is TRBV7-8 and J usage is TRBJ2-7; 7 bases are shared with TRBD1. Looked up from germline, CDR1 is SGHVS and CDR2 is FQNEAQ. The CDR3 contains 14 residues. J was trimmed by 2 bases and V by 5 bases; bases with no gene match: 6.